Below are 15 T cell receptor beta chains sequenced from a single sample in a study of cytomegalovirus exposure and HLA in healthy donors. 60 Vbeta and 13 Jbeta primers were used in PCR. The table came from immunoSEQ multiplex PCR; TCRdb's copy has only in-frame clones and leaves some out. The sample gives under 300,000 clones, roughly 90% of which show up once; around 4.2% is in the top ten. Sequencing input: PBMCs. These TCRs come from a man aged 40-50 years in good health and CMV-seropositive.

This rearrangement joins TRBV18 to TRBJ1-2, with 7 bases that match TRBD1. The ends lost 8 bases at V and 4 bases at J; junction bases unmatched: 4. The CDR3 length is 12 residues. The germline gives CDR1 KGHSH, CDR2 LQKENI. The CDR3, as DNA: TGTGCCAGCGCAGGGACAGTCTATGGCTACACCTTC. It codes for CASAGTVYGYTF.

The V gene is TRBV5-4, the J gene TRBJ2-5, with 7 bases fitting TRBD2. V lost 3 bases, J lost 5 bases, and 13 bases stayed unmatched. Per germline, CDR1 SGHNT and CDR2 YYREEE (reference sequence). The CDR3 extends over 16 amino acids. In DNA form, the CDR3 reads TGTGCCAGCAGCTGGGCCTCGGGACTGGGGGGGGAGACCCAGTACTTC. This sequence encodes CASSWASGLGGETQYF.

This clone occurred once. The V gene is TRBV28, the J gene TRBJ2-7, with 8 nucleotides matching TRBD1. The germline V gene has CDR1 MDHEN and CDR2 SYDVKM. Trimming took 4 bases from V and 6 from J; bases not matched to a gene: 5. The CDR3 length is 13 residues. CDR3: CASSWGRGLEQYF. The CDR3 DNA reads TGTGCCAGCAGTTGGGGCAGGGGGCTCGAGCAGTACTTC.

The rearrangement links TRBV7-9 to TRBJ2-1, with 12 positions matching TRBD2. Trimming took 6 bases from V and 8 from J; bases not matched to a gene: 11. Germline V CDR1 and CDR2: SEHNR, FQNEAQ (reference sequence). The CDR3 is 16 residues long. This CDR3 is CASRITGTSGSYEQFF. The CDR3 nucleotides read TGTGCCAGCAGGATCACCGGGACTAGCGGGTCATATGAGCAGTTCTTC.

V is TRBV19 and J is TRBJ2-1, with 7 nucleotides matching TRBD1. The trim removed 6 bases at V and 3 bases at J, leaving 5 bases unmatched. This CDR3 comprises 14 residues. Germline V gene lookup returns CDR1 LNHDA and CDR2 SQIVND (reference sequence). CDR3 DNA: TGTGCCAGTAGGTCGGCAGGGGGCTACAATGAGCAGTTCTTC. Translating it yields CASRSAGGYNEQFF.

The chain carries TRBV10-3 and TRBJ2-5; tentative D call: TRBD2 (5 bases). The germline gives CDR1 ENHRY, CDR2 SYGVKD. The V gene lost 10 bases and the J gene lost 2 bases, with 8 bases spanning the gap. This CDR3 comprises 11 residues. CDR3 nucleotides: TGTGCCACCTTAGCGCAAGAGACCCAGTACTTC. Protein: CATLAQETQYF.

The V call is TRBV29-1, the J call TRBJ2-1; possible D gene TRBD1, 5 bases. This CDR3 is 13 amino acids long. Trimming pared 3 bases from V and 3 bases from J, leaving 9 bases between. From germline, CDR1 is SQVTM and CDR2 ANQGSEA. This chain's CDR3 is CSVDRALYNEQFF. CDR3 DNA: TGCAGCGTTGACAGGGCCCTCTACAATGAGCAGTTCTTC.

This chain connects TRBV6-5 to TRBJ1-3, with a possible D match to TRBD1 (5 bases). V was clipped by 2 bases and J by 2 bases, with 7 bases between them. Germline CDR1 reads MNHEY; CDR2 reads SVGAGI. The CDR3 has 14 amino acids. DNA for the CDR3: TGTGCCAGCAGTTACCAAGGGGCTGGAAACACCATATATTTT. Translated: CASSYQGAGNTIYF.

The V and J genes are TRBV2 and TRBJ2-3, with 7 bases matching TRBD1. V shed 4 bases, J shed 2 bases, and the junction held 6 bases outside the gene matches. From germline, CDR1 is SNHLY and CDR2 FYNNEI. The CDR3 has 15 residues. The CDR3 region is CASSGQGTYTDTQYF. The CDR3 nucleotides read TGTGCCAGCAGTGGACAGGGTACTTACACAGATACGCAGTATTTT.

The rearrangement links TRBV6-1 to TRBJ1-6, with 7 bases fitting TRBD1. Germline trimming cut 6 bases from V and 8 bases from J; bases unmatched to any gene: 4. This CDR3 region has 13 residues. Germline V gene data show CDR1 as MNHNS and CDR2 as SASEGT. CDR3 sequence: CASRLGQDSPLHF. The CDR3 DNA reads TGTGCCAGCAGGTTAGGACAGGATTCACCCCTCCACTTT.

The chain couples TRBV7-9 to TRBJ2-3; 7 bases line up with TRBD2. The germline CDR1 and CDR2 sequences are SEHNR and FQNEAQ (reference sequence). The trim removed 0 bases at V and 4 bases at J, leaving 16 bases unmatched. This CDR3 region has 19 residues. This CDR3 is CASSLAVGGRAFNPDTQYF. For the CDR3, the DNA is TGTGCCAGCAGCTTAGCGGTAGGAGGGAGGGCCTTTAATCCAGATACGCAGTATTTT.

The chain couples TRBV19 to TRBJ2-7; no firm D call. V lost 4 bases and J 3 bases, leaving 4 bases between the germline ends. Germline V gives CDR1 LNHDA, CDR2 SQIVND (reference sequence). The CDR3 runs 11 residues. CDR3 sequence reads: CASSNLYEQYF. As DNA, the CDR3 is TGTGCCAGTAGTAATCTCTACGAGCAGTACTTC.

This chain uses TRBV7-3 with TRBJ2-7, with TRBD2 identical over 8 bases. Germline loops: CDR1 SGHTA, CDR2 FQGTGA. CDR3 length: 14 amino acids. Losses at the gene ends were 5 bases for V and 6 bases for J; bases not matched to a gene: 9. CDR3 bases: TGTGCCAGCAGCGCCGTAGCGGGATTTGGCGAGCAGTACTTC. This sequence encodes CASSAVAGFGEQYF.

This chain uses TRBV11-2 with TRBJ2-3, with 8 bases lining up with TRBD1. Per the germline V gene, CDR1 is SGHAT and CDR2 is FQNNGV. The junction had 5 bases not matched to a gene; V was cut back by 3 bases and J by 6 bases. This CDR3 is built from 14 residues. The CDR3 sequence is CASSLGRGLDTQYF. Here the CDR3 DNA reads TGTGCCAGCAGCTTGGGCAGGGGGCTCGATACGCAGTATTTT.

The V gene is TRBV27, the J gene TRBJ2-5, with 7 bases that match TRBD1. Germline assignment: CDR1 MNHEY and CDR2 SMNVEV (reference sequence). CDR3 size: 14 residues. The V segment lost 2 bases and the J segment 5 bases; nucleotides outside the gene matches: 5. The CDR3 is CASSLRGGAETQYF. The CDR3 DNA reads TGTGCCAGCAGTTTACGAGGGGGCGCGGAGACCCAGTACTTC.